This TCR beta chain originates from a study of cytomegalovirus exposure and HLA in healthy donors. The CDR3 covers 15 residues. V dropped 6 bases and J dropped 4; count of bases not matched to a gene: 9. Germline lookup yields CDR1 LGHNA and CDR2 YNFKEQ. Produced via immunoSEQ multiplex PCR; TCRdb's table is partial and in-frame only. Here the sample spans about 140,000 clones, almost 85% being singletons. This chain joins TRBV4-2 and TRBJ2-3; TRBD2 matches at 8 bases. Sequences were obtained from PBMCs. The sequence came from a woman aged 25 to 39 in good health and CMV-seronegative. CDR3 residues: CASREGAGGADTQYF. For the CDR3, the DNA is TGTGCCAGCAGAGAAGGTGCGGGGGGTGCAGATACGCAGTATTTT.